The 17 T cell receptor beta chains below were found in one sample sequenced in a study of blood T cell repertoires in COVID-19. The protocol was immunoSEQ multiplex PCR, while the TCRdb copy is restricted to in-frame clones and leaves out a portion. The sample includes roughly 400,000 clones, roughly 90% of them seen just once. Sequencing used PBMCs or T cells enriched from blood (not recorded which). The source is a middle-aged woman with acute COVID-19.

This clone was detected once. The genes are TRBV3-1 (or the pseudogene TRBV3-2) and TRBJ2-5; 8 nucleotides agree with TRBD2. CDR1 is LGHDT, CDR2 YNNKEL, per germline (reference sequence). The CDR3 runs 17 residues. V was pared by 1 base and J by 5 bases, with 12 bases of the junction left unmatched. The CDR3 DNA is TGTGCCAGCAGCCAAGTGCGGCTAGCGGGTCATTGGGAGACCCAGTACTTC. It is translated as CASSQVRLAGHWETQYF.

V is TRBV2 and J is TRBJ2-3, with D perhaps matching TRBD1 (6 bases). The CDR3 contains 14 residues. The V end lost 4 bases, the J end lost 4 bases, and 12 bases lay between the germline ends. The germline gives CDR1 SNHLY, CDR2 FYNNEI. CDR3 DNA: TGTGCCAGCAGTGCCACAGGGCCCCCAGATACGCAGTATTTT. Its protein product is CASSATGPPDTQYF.

The CDR3 nucleotides read TGCGCCAGCAGCGAAACGGGACAGACAACCGGGGAGCTGTTTTTT. The encoded protein is CASSETGQTTGELFF. The chain uses TRBV5-1 and TRBJ2-2, with 7 bases aligning to TRBD1. J lost 5 bases, V lost 4 bases, and 8 bases had no gene match. Germline-derived CDR1 and CDR2 are SGHRS and YFSETQ. The CDR3 runs to 15 residues.

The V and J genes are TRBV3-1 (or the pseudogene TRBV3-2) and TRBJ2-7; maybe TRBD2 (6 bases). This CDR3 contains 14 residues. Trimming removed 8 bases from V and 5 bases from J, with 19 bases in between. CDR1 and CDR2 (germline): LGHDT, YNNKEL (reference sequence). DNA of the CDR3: TGTGCCAGCCATAAGGGGCAGGGCGGGAACGAGCAGTACTTC. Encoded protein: CASHKGQGGNEQYF.

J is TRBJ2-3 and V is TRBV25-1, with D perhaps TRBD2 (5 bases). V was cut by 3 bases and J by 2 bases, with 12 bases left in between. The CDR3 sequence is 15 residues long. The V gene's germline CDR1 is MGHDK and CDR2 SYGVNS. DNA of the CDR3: TGTGCCAGCAGTGATACTAGAGAATACACAGATACGCAGTATTTT. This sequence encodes CASSDTREYTDTQYF.

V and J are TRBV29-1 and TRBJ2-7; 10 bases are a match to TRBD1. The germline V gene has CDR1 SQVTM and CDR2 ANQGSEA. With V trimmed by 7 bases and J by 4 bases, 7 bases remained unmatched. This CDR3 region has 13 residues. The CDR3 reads CSATRQGAYEQYF. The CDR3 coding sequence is TGCAGCGCTACAAGACAGGGGGCGTACGAGCAGTACTTC.

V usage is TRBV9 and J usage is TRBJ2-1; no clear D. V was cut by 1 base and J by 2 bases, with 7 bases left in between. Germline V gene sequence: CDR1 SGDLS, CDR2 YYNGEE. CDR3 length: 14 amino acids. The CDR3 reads CASSVNSPYNEQFF. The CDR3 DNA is TGTGCCAGCAGCGTAAACAGCCCCTACAATGAGCAGTTCTTC.

The CDR3 nucleotides read TGTGCCAGCAGCCCGCACACTAGCGGGGGAGGAGTTTGGACAGATACGCAGTATTTT. Encoded protein: CASSPHTSGGGVWTDTQYF. V gene TRBV4-2 combines with J gene TRBJ2-3, with TRBD2 identical over 11 bases. V lost 4 bases to trimming and J lost 3 bases; unmatched junction nucleotides: 15. Germline lookup yields CDR1 LGHNA and CDR2 YNFKEQ. The CDR3 covers 19 residues.

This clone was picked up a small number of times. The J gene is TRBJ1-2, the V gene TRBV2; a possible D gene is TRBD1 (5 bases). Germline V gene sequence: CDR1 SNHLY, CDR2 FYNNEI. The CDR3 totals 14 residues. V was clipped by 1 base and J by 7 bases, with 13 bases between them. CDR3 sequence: CASSEEREGIGYTF. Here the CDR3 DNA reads TGTGCCAGCAGTGAAGAAAGGGAGGGGATTGGCTACACCTTC.

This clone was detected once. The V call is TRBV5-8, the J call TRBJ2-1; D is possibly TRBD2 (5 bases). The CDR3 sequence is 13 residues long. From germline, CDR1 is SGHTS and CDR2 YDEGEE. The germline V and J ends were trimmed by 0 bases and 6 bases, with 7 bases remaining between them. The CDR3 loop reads CASSLASLNEQFF. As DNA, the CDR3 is TGTGCCAGCAGCTTGGCTAGCCTCAATGAGCAGTTCTTC.

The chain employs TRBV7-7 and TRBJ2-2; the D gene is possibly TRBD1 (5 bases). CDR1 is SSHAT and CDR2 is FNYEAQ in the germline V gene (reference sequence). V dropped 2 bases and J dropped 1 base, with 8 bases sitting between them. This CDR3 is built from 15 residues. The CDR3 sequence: CASSLTQGNTGELFF. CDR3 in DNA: TGTGCCAGCAGCTTAACGCAGGGGAACACCGGGGAGCTGTTTTTT. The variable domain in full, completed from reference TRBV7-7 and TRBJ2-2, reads GAGVSQSPRYKVTKRGQDVTLRCDPISSHATLYWYQQALGQGPEFLTYFNYEAQPDKSGLPSDRFSAERPEGSISTLTIQRTEQRDSAMYRCASSLTQGNTGELFFGEGSRLTVL.

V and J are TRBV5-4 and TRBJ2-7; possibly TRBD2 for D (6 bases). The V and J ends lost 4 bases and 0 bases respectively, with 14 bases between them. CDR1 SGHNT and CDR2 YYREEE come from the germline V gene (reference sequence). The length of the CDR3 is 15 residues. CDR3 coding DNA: TGTGCCAGCAGCCCCGGGACTGCAAGCTCCTACGAGCAGTACTTC. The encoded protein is CASSPGTASSYEQYF.

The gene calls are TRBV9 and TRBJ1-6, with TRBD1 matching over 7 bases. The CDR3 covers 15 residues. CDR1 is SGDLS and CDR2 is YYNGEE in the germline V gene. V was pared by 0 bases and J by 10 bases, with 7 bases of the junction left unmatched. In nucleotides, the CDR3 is TGTGCCAGCAGCGTAGGGGAGACAGGGTCGTCACCCCTCCACTTT. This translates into CASSVGETGSSPLHF.

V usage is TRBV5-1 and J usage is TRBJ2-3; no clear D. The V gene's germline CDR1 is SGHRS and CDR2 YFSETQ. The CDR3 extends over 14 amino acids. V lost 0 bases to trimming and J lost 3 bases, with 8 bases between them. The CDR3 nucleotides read TGCGCCAGCAGCTTGGGAGACTCGACAGATACGCAGTATTTT. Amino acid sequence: CASSLGDSTDTQYF.

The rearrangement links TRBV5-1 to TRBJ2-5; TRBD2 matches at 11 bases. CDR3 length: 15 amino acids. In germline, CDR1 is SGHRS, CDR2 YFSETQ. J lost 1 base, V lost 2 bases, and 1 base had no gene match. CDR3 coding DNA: TGCGCCAGCAGCTTTAGCGGGGGGGGCCAAGAGACCCAGTACTTC. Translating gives CASSFSGGGQETQYF.

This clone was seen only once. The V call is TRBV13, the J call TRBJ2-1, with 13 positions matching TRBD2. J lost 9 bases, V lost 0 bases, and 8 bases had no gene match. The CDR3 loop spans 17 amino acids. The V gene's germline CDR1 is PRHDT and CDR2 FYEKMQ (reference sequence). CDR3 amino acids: CASSLGLAGGLRVEQFF. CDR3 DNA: TGTGCCAGCAGCTTAGGACTAGCGGGGGGGCTAAGGGTTGAGCAGTTCTTC.

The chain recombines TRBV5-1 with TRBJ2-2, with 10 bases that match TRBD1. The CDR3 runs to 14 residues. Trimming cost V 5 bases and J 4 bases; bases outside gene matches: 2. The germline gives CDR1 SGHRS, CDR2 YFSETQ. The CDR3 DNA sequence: TGCGCCAGCAGGACAGGGGGCGGCACCGGGGAGCTGTTTTTT. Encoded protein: CASRTGGGTGELFF.